One and the same sample provided the 8 T cell receptor beta chains below, sequenced in a study of blood T cells in healthy people across ages. Combining a sample-barcoded 5' primer with a J-beta primer mix, a second PCR ran for roughly 6 to 12 cycles. TCRdb fed the 5' RACE reads into MiXCR, producing one record per CDR3 protein. The sample comprises around 280,000 distinct CDR3 sequences, roughly 29% of which are singletons, and over 25% rests with the top ten. Sequencing input: blood. All receptors come from a woman in her 70s in good health.

The rearrangement links TRBV28 to TRBJ1-2, with TRBD1 matching 8 bases. The V segment lost 8 bases and the J segment 2 bases; nucleotides outside the gene matches: 7. The CDR3 runs to 14 residues. The germline CDR1 and CDR2 sequences are MDHEN and SYDVKM. CDR3 amino acids: CASGKTGENYGYTF. In DNA form, the CDR3 reads TGTGCCAGCGGCAAGACAGGGGAGAACTATGGCTACACCTTC.

This clonotype was found once. The V gene is TRBV7-3, the J gene TRBJ2-1, with D tentatively TRBD2 (6 bases). V lost 5 bases and J 4 bases, leaving 12 bases between the germline ends. CDR1 is SGHTA and CDR2 is FQGTGA in the germline V gene. This CDR3 spans 14 amino acids. CDR3 DNA sequence: TGTGCCAGCAGCCCGTACGGGACTTACAATGAGCAGTTCTTC. It specifies CASSPYGTYNEQFF.

The chain employs TRBV18 and TRBJ1-2; D is unclear. The CDR3 spans 13 residues. Germline V gene sequence: CDR1 KGHSH, CDR2 LQKENI. Trimming took off 3 bases at V and 8 bases at J, with 13 bases between the two ends. The chain's CDR3 is CASSPGERWGYTF. The DNA for the CDR3 is TGTGCCAGCTCACCGGGAGAACGGTGGGGCTACACCTTC.

In its sample, this clonotype was seen a few times. The genes are TRBV20-1 and TRBJ2-1; TRBD2 aligns across 7 bases. The closer fit of TRBJ2-5 to the DNA end suggests the J call may be wrong. The CDR3 has 13 residues. The germline gives CDR1 DFQATT, CDR2 SNEGSKA (reference sequence). The CDR3 spells CSVRGGTEETQYF. In nucleotides, the CDR3 is TGCAGTGTACGGGGAGGGACCGAGGAGACCCAGTACTTC.

This clonotype has only a few counts. V gene TRBV29-1 combines with J gene TRBJ2-1, with D maybe TRBD2 (5 bases). The germline V and J ends were trimmed by 7 bases and 2 bases, with 18 bases remaining between them. The germline gives CDR1 SQVTM, CDR2 ANQGSEA. CDR3 length equals 15 residues. The DNA for the CDR3 is TGCAGCGCCGTTGGGAGCGTACGTACCTACAATGAGCAGTTCTTC. This gives the protein CSAVGSVRTYNEQFF.

This clonotype turned up a few times. Since no conserved phenylalanine or tryptophan closes the CDR3, a read error is the likely cause. This chain connects TRBV12-3 or TRBV12-4 to TRBJ2-5, with D perhaps given as TRBD1 or TRBD2 (5 bases each). The germline V and J ends were trimmed by 4 bases and 5 bases, with 14 bases remaining between them. This CDR3 spans 14 amino acids. The CDR3 loop reads CASSSGPPRETQYL. The CDR3 region has the DNA TGTGCCAGCAGTTCGGGACCTCCGCGGGAGACCCAGTACCTC.

This clonotype was counted only a few times. V is TRBV6-1 and J is TRBJ2-5; TRBD2 aligns across 12 bases. Gene TRBJ2-1 matches the end of the DNA better, so the J call may be wrong. CDR1 is MNHNS and CDR2 is SASEGT in the germline V gene. The length of the CDR3 is 14 residues. The CDR3 DNA reads as TGTGCCAGCATCGGACTAGCGGGGTACAATGAGCAGTTCTTC. It specifies CASIGLAGYNEQFF.

The V call is TRBV28, the J call TRBJ1-2, with a possible D match to TRBD1 (5 bases). There are 15 residues in the CDR3. The germline CDR1 and CDR2 sequences are MDHEN and SYDVKM. Trimming took 8 bases from V and 3 from J, leaving 19 bases between them. The CDR3 spells CASGAQGVPYYGYTF. For the CDR3, the DNA is TGTGCCAGCGGTGCCCAGGGTGTTCCTTACTATGGCTACACCTTC.